This TCR beta chain derives from a study of blood T cell repertoires in COVID-19. Study information: The United States, Italy and Spain were the sources of the acute and convalescent COVID-19 samples. The analysed material was cDNA or gDNA that came from T cells, B-cell-depleted T cells, or PBMCs.

Germline V gene sequence: CDR1 LGHNA, CDR2 YSLEER. V lost 1 base and J lost 0, with 12 bases in between. The CDR3 sequence is 17 residues long. Per the original methods: Nucleated cell counts were estimated from reference gene primer amplification. Here immunoSEQ multiplex PCR was the method, and the copy in TCRdb shows in-frame clones only, minus some. The V and J calls and clone size were taken over from that table, and D and trimming were inferred from the DNA. The sample contains under 95,000 clones, 80% to 90% of which appear only once. The chain has TRBV4-3 and TRBJ2-2, with D possibly being TRBD2 (5 bases). Specimen: peripheral blood. The TCR was taken from an elderly woman with acute or convalescent COVID-19. The CDR3 region is CASSQGGLSSNTGELFF. The CDR3 DNA sequence: TGCGCCAGCAGCCAAGGAGGGTTAAGCTCGAACACCGGGGAGCTGTTTTTT.